The clone carrying this T cell receptor (beta chain) showed up just a few times. This table comes from immunoSEQ multiplex PCR, and its TCRdb copy is limited to in-frame clones, with some not included. In the table there are about 64,000 clones, roughly four fifths of which are singletons. These data originate in a study of OX40 agonist ivuxolimab in advanced cancers. Looking at the study overall: Patients were given ivuxolimab, an antibody that agonizes OX40 (CD134). Among those enrolled, mean age was around 55 years (range about 23 to 90) and roughly 84% were male. The study reported partial responses in three patients: one hepatocellular carcinoma, two cutaneous melanoma.

V gave up 6 bases and J gave up 4 bases; unmatched junction bases: 1. Looked up from germline, CDR1 is SNHLY and CDR2 is FYNNEI. The CDR3 loop spans 15 amino acids. The input for sequencing was CD4+ or CD8+ T cells sorted from blood, taken in a trial of the OX40 agonist ivuxolimab. This chain joins TRBV2 and TRBJ2-2, with TRBD2 matching 14 bases. The clonotype comes from an adult with an advanced solid tumor such as melanoma, head and neck, liver or kidney cancer. In DNA, the CDR3 is TGTGCCAGCAGCGGGACTAGCGGGGGCACCGGGGAGCTGTTTTTT. Its translation is CASSGTSGGTGELFF.